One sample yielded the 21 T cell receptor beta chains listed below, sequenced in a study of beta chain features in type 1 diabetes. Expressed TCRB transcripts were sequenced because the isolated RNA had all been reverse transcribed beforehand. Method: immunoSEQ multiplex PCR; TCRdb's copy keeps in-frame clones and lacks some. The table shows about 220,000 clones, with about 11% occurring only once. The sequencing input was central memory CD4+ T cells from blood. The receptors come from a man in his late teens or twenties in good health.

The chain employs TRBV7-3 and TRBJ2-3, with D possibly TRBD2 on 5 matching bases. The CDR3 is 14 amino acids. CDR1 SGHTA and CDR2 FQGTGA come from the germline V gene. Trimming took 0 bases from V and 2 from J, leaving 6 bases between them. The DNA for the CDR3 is TGTGCCAGCAGCTTAACGGGAGTCACAGATACGCAGTATTTT. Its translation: CASSLTGVTDTQYF.

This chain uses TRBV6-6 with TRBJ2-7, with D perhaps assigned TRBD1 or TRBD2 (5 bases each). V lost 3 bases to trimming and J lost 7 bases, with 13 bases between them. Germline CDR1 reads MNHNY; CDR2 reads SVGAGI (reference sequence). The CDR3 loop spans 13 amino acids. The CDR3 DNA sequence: TGTGCCAGCAGTTATAGGGGCTCGGGAGAGCAGTACTTC. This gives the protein CASSYRGSGEQYF.

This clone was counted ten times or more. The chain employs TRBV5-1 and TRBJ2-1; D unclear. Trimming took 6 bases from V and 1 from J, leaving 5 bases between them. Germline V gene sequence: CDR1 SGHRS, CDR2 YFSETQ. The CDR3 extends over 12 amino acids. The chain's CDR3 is CASTGSYNEQFF. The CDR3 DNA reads TGCGCCAGCACAGGTTCCTACAATGAGCAGTTCTTC.

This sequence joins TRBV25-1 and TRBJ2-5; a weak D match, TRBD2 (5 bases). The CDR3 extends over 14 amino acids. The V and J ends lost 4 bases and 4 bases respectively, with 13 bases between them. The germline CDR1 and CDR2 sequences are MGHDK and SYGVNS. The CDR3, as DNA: TGTGCCAGCAGTGTGCACGGGATAGGAGAGACCCAGTACTTC. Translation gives CASSVHGIGETQYF.

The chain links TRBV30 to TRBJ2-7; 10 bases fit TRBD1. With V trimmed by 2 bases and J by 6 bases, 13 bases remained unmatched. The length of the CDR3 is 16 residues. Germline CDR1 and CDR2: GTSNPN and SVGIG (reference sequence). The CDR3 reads CAWSRYTGTGVREQYF. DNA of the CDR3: TGTGCCTGGAGTCGATACACCGGGACAGGGGTTCGCGAGCAGTACTTC.

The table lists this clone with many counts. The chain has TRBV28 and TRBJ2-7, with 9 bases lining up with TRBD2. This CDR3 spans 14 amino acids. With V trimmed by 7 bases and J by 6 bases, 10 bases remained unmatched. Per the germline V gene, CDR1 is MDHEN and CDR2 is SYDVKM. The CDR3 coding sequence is TGTGCCAGCATACAGCGGGAGGTCCTGGGCGAGCAGTACTTC. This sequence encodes CASIQREVLGEQYF.

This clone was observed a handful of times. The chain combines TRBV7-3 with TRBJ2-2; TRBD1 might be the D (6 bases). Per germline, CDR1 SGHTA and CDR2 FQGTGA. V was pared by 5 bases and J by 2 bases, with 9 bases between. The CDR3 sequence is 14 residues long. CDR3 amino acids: CASSMDSNTGELFF. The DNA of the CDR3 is TGTGCCAGCAGCATGGACAGCAACACCGGGGAGCTGTTTTTT.

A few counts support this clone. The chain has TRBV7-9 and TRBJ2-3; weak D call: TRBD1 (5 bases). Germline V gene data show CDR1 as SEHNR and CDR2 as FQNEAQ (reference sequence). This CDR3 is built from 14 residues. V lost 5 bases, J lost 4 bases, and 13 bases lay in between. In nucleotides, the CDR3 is TGTGCCAGCAGCACCCCAGGGCTGCCAGATACGCAGTATTTT. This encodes CASSTPGLPDTQYF.

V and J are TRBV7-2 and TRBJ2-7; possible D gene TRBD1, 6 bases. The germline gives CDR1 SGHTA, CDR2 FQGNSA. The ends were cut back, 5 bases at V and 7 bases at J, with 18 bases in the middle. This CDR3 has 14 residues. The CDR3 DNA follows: TGTGCCAGCAGCCTCAACAGGGTATCTAGAGAGCAGTACTTC. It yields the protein CASSLNRVSREQYF.

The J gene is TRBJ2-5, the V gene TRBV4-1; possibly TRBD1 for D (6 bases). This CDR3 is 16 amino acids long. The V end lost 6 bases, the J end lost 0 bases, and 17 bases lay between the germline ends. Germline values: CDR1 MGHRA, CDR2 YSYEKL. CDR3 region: CASSFGQTLYQETQYF. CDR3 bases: TGCGCCAGCAGTTTCGGACAGACCCTGTACCAAGAGACCCAGTACTTC.

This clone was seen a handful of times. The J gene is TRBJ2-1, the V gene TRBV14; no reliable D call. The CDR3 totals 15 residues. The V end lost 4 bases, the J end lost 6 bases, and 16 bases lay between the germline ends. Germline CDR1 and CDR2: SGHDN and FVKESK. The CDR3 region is CASSPFMSTTNEQFF. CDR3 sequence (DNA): TGTGCCAGCAGCCCCTTTATGAGCACCACCAATGAGCAGTTCTTC.

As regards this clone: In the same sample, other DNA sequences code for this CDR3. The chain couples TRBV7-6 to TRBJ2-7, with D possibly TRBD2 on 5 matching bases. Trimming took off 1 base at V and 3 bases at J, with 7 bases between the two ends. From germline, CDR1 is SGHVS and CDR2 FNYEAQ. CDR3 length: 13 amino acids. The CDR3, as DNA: TGTGCCAGCAGCTTAGGACGGGACTACGAGCAGTACTTC. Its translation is CASSLGRDYEQYF.

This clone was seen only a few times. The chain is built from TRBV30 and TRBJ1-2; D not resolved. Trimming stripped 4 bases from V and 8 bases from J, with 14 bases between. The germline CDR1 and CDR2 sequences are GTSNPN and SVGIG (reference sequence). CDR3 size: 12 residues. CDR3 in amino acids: CAWMGFSEGYTF. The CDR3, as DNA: TGTGCCTGGATGGGGTTCTCGGAAGGCTACACCTTC.

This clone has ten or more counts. CDR3 coding DNA: TGCGCCAGCAGCTTGGAAGCAGGGAACTACGAGCAGTACTTC. Translating it yields CASSLEAGNYEQYF. This chain connects TRBV5-1 to TRBJ2-7; D might be TRBD1 (5 bases). The CDR3 has 14 residues. Germline assignment: CDR1 SGHRS and CDR2 YFSETQ. V dropped 0 bases and J dropped 3 bases, with 10 bases sitting between them. The full variable domain, rest sourced from reference TRBV5-1 and TRBJ2-7, is KAGVTQTPRYLIKTRGQQVTLSCSPISGHRSVSWYQQTPGQGLQFLFEYFSETQRNKGNFPGRFSGRQFSNSRSEMNVSTLELGDSALYLCASSLEAGNYEQYFGPGTRLTVT.

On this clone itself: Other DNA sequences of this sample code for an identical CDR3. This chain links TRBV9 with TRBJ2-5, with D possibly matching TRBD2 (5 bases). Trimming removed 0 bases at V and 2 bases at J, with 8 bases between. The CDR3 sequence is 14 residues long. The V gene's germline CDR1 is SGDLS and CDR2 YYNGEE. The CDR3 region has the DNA TGTGCCAGCAGCGTAGGATTAGCGCAAGAGACCCAGTACTTC. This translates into CASSVGLAQETQYF.

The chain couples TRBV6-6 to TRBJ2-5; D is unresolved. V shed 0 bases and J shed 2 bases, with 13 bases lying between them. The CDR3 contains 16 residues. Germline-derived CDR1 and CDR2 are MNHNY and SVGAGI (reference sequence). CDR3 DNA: TGTGCCAGCAGTTACTCTTCCTCGTCTGTGCAAGAGACCCAGTACTTC. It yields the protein CASSYSSSSVQETQYF.

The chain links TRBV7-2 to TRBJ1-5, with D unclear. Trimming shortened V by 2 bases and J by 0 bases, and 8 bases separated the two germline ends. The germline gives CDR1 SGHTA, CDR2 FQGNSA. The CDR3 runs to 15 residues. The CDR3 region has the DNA TGTGCCAGCAGCTTAAGTAGATATAGCAATCAGCCCCAGCATTTT. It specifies CASSLSRYSNQPQHF.

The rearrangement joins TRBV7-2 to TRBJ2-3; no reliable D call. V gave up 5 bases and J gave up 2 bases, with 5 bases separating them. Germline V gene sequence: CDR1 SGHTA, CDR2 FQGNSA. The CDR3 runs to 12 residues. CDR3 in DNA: TGTGCCAGCAGCCCCCACACAGATACGCAGTATTTT. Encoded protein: CASSPHTDTQYF.

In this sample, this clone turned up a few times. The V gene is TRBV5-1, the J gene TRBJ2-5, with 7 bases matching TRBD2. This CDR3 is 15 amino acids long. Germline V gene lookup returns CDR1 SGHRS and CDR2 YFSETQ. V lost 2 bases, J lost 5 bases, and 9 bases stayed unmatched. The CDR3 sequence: CASSLLAQKGETQYF. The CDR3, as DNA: TGCGCCAGCAGCTTACTAGCGCAAAAGGGGGAGACCCAGTACTTC.

CDR3 sequence: CASSRSGYIYEQYF. The CDR3 DNA reads TGTGCCAGCAGCCGGAGTGGGTACATCTACGAGCAGTACTTC. This chain uses TRBV6-5 with TRBJ2-7; D not resolved. Germline CDR1 reads MNHEY; CDR2 reads SVGAGI. The CDR3 contains 14 residues. V lost 6 bases, J lost 3 bases, and 15 bases lay in between.

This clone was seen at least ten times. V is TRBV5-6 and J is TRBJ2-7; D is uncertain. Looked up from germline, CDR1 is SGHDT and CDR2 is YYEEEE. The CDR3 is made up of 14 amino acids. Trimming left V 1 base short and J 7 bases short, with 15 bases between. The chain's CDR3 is CASSLRLPGAEQYF. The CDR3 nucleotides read TGTGCCAGCAGCTTGCGTCTTCCCGGAGCGGAGCAGTACTTC.